These T cell receptor beta chains were read from a single sample in a study of blood T cell repertoires in COVID-19. TCRdb's table, derived via immunoSEQ multiplex PCR, lists solely in-frame clones and lacks some. The table shows under 450,000 clones, with roughly 80% occurring only once. Sample: peripheral blood. These receptors were taken from a human donor with acute or convalescent COVID-19. The donor label of this sample is uncertain. Each CDR3 is given with its conserved first and last residue. Each record gives: V gene, clone size, D gene, J gene, CDR3 DNA, CDR3 protein. A D gene is named only where the DNA matches it firmly. A clone size is listed for some rows: how often the clone was seen (once, few, many), or a class if it is expanded.

V: TRBV19; size: .; D: TRBD1; J: TRBJ1-1; DNA: TGTGCCAGTAGGGAACTCGGGACAGGGAACACTGAAGCTTTCTTT; CDR3: CASRELGTGNTEAFF
V: TRBV7-9; size: once; D: TRBD1; J: TRBJ1-6; DNA: TGTGCCAGCAGCTCCTTCGACAGGGCTAATTCACCCCTCCACTTT; CDR3: CASSSFDRANSPLHF
V: TRBV5-1; size: .; D: .; J: TRBJ1-2; DNA: TGCGCCAGCAGCCTTGACACGCGGGGGGGCTACACCTTC; CDR3: CASSLDTRGGYTF
V: TRBV3-1/TRBV3-2; size: .; D: TRBD2; J: TRBJ2-4; DNA: TGTGCCAGCAGCCAAGGACTAGCGGGGAACAAAAACATTCAGTACTTC; CDR3: CASSQGLAGNKNIQYF
V: TRBV6-1; size: .; D: .; J: TRBJ2-7; DNA: TGTGCCAGCAGTGAATACAGAAGTAGCTCCTACGAGCAGTACTTC; CDR3: CASSEYRSSSYEQYF
V: TRBV6-6; size: .; D: .; J: TRBJ1-5; DNA: TGTGCCAGCAGTCCAGGGGCGACCCCCTATAGCAATCAGCCCCAGCATTTT; CDR3: CASSPGATPYSNQPQHF
V: TRBV5-1; size: .; D: .; J: TRBJ1-1; DNA: TGCGCCAGCAGCTTGGCGGGGTCTTTGGGGATTGGGACTGAAGCTTTCTTT; CDR3: CASSLAGSLGIGTEAFF
V: TRBV9; size: few; D: .; J: TRBJ1-1; DNA: TGTGCCAGCAGCGATTCTCCGGGCAGGGCAGAAATTAACACTGAAGCTTTCTTT; CDR3: CASSDSPGRAEINTEAFF
V: TRBV19; size: .; D: .; J: TRBJ1-4; DNA: TGTGCCAGTAGTCCCACCCGGCCGCAGGGGTATAATGAAAAACTGTTTTTT; CDR3: CASSPTRPQGYNEKLFF
V: TRBV29-1; size: .; D: TRBD1; J: TRBJ1-2; DNA: TGCAGCGTTGCCCCTTTGGGCGGACAGGGGGGTGGCTACACCTTC; CDR3: CSVAPLGGQGGGYTF
V: TRBV28; size: .; D: TRBD1; J: TRBJ1-5; DNA: TGTGCCAGCAGTTGGGGACAGGGCCAGCCCCAGCATTTT; CDR3: CASSWGQGQPQHF
V: TRBV6-5; size: .; D: .; J: TRBJ2-1; DNA: TGTGCCAGCAGTTACTCTGGGGGGAGCTCCTACAATGAGCAGTTCTTC; CDR3: CASSYSGGSSYNEQFF
V: TRBV28; size: .; D: .; J: TRBJ1-5; DNA: TGTGCCAGCGGGACACTCAATCAGCCCCAGCATTTT; CDR3: CASGTLNQPQHF
V: TRBV9; size: few; D: .; J: TRBJ1-4; DNA: TGTGCCAGCAGCGTAGGACAGGTTAATGAAAAACTGTTTTTT; CDR3: CASSVGQVNEKLFF
V: TRBV9; size: .; D: .; J: TRBJ2-1; DNA: TGTGCCAGCAGCGTAACTAGCAATGAGCAGTTCTTC; CDR3: CASSVTSNEQFF
V: TRBV20-1; size: .; D: .; J: TRBJ1-5; DNA: TGCAGTGCTAGTAGGAGGGGCAGCAATCAGCCCCAGCATTTT; CDR3: CSASRRGSNQPQHF
V: TRBV12-3/TRBV12-4; size: .; D: .; J: TRBJ1-6; DNA: TGTGCCAGCAGCAGAACGACATCCACACCCCTCCACTTT; CDR3: CASSRTTSTPLHF
V: TRBV5-6; size: few; D: .; J: TRBJ1-5; DNA: TGTGCCAGCAGCACAGGACACGGCTTGGGTAATCAGCCCCAGCATTTT; CDR3: CASSTGHGLGNQPQHF
V: TRBV10-3; size: once; D: TRBD1; J: TRBJ1-1; DNA: TGTGCCATAAGACCGGACAGGCCCCTGGAAGCTTTCTTT; CDR3: CAIRPDRPLEAFF
V: TRBV9; size: few; D: .; J: TRBJ1-6; DNA: TGTGCCAGCAGCGGAGCGGGGGATGGTTCACCCCTCCACTTT; CDR3: CASSGAGDGSPLHF
V: TRBV6-5; size: once; D: .; J: TRBJ1-2; DNA: TGTGCCACCTACAGGGTTGGGGTCTATGGCTACACCTTC; CDR3: CATYRVGVYGYTF
V: TRBV2; size: .; D: TRBD1; J: TRBJ1-2; DNA: TGTGCCAGCAGTGCGGGACAGGGGCGTCTAATTAAGGACTATGGCTACACCTTC; CDR3: CASSAGQGRLIKDYGYTF
V: TRBV6-5; size: .; D: TRBD1; J: TRBJ1-2; DNA: TGTGCCAGCAGTACCGGGACAGCTATCGGCTACACCTTC; CDR3: CASSTGTAIGYTF
V: TRBV5-1; size: .; D: .; J: TRBJ2-2; DNA: TGCGCCAGCAGCTTGGGTTCCGGGGCGAACACCGGGGAGCTGTTTTTT; CDR3: CASSLGSGANTGELFF
V: TRBV19; size: .; D: TRBD2; J: TRBJ2-1; DNA: TGTGCCAGTAGTCTACCCCAGTGGACTAGCGGGAGTTACAATGAGCAGTTCTTC; CDR3: CASSLPQWTSGSYNEQFF
V: TRBV7-2; size: .; D: .; J: TRBJ1-4; DNA: TGTGCCAGCAGCTTAGGTGGGCTGGGTGAAAAACTGTTTTTT; CDR3: CASSLGGLGEKLFF
V: TRBV19; size: few; D: TRBD1; J: TRBJ1-5; DNA: TGTGCCAGTAGTGACGGGACAGGCCCGCTCCTACAACATTTT; CDR3: CASSDGTGPLLQHF
V: TRBV25-1; size: .; D: TRBD1; J: TRBJ1-2; DNA: TGTGCCAGCTCAGACAGGGGGCAGGGCGGCTACACCTTC; CDR3: CASSDRGQGGYTF
V: TRBV30; size: .; D: .; J: TRBJ2-7; DNA: TGTGCCTGGAGTGTACAGCAGGGCCCAACCTACGAGCAGTACTTC; CDR3: CAWSVQQGPTYEQYF
V: TRBV21-1; size: .; D: .; J: TRBJ1-5; DNA: TGTGCCAGCAGCATTACAGGGCTTCGGGCTCAGCCCCAGCATTTT; CDR3: CASSITGLRAQPQHF
V: TRBV21-1; size: .; D: .; J: TRBJ2-2; DNA: TGTGCCAGCAGCAACGATCTAGCGGCGAAGAACACCGGGGAGCTGTTTTTT; CDR3: CASSNDLAAKNTGELFF
V: TRBV11-3; size: .; D: .; J: TRBJ1-2; DNA: TGTGCCAGCAGCTTGGGGGACATATCAAACTATGGCTACACCTTC; CDR3: CASSLGDISNYGYTF